These 9 T cell receptor beta chains were all obtained from the same sample, sequenced in a study of blood T cell repertoires in COVID-19. TCRdb's copy holds only in-frame clones and misses some; the assay was immunoSEQ multiplex PCR. The top ten hold roughly 30% of the sample, which has fewer than 40,000 clones, 88% seen once. Material: peripheral blood. These TCRs come from a man in his 70s with active COVID-19.

V is TRBV5-1 and J is TRBJ2-1; 8 bases line up with TRBD1. This CDR3 comprises 17 residues. Germline V CDR1 and CDR2: SGHRS, YFSETQ. V lost 8 bases and J lost 7; bases outside the gene matches: 20. The CDR3 reads CARSTLGGQGARNEQFF. The CDR3 coding sequence is TGCGCCAGGAGTACGTTGGGGGGCCAGGGGGCGAGGAATGAGCAGTTCTTC.

CDR3 in DNA: TGCGCCAGCAGCCAACACACTTACCCGGGGAGCTATGGCTACACCTTC. This gives the protein CASSQHTYPGSYGYTF. The chain has TRBV4-3 and TRBJ1-2; D not resolved. The length of the CDR3 is 16 residues. Trimming removed 2 bases at V and 4 bases at J, with 17 bases between. Germline V lookup: CDR1 LGHNA, CDR2 YSLEER.

This clone came up once. This chain connects TRBV28 to TRBJ2-7, with TRBD2 matching 7 bases. CDR3 size: 13 residues. Germline CDR1 MDHEN, CDR2 SYDVKM. V lost 7 bases and J lost 0; bases outside the gene matches: 3. In nucleotides, the CDR3 is TGTGCCAGCAAAGGCGGGAGCTCCTACGAGCAGTACTTC. Its translation: CASKGGSSYEQYF.

This chain connects TRBV5-4 to TRBJ1-5, with D uncertain. Trimming shortened V by 1 base and J by 5 bases, and 10 bases separated the two germline ends. The CDR3 has 14 residues. Germline assignment: CDR1 SGHNT and CDR2 YYREEE (reference sequence). As DNA, the CDR3 is TGTGCCAGCAGCTTGTACCCCGGGGATCAGCCCCAGCATTTT. Translating it yields CASSLYPGDQPQHF.

The chain uses TRBV2 and TRBJ2-1, with 8 bases aligning to TRBD1. Germline assignment: CDR1 SNHLY and CDR2 FYNNEI. The CDR3 sequence is 17 residues long. The J segment lost 2 bases and the V segment lost 6 bases, leaving 12 bases of the junction unmatched. The CDR3 loop reads CASSNLWTGKTYNEQFF. CDR3 sequence (DNA): TGTGCCAGCAGCAATCTCTGGACAGGGAAGACCTACAATGAGCAGTTCTTC.

This chain connects TRBV15 to TRBJ2-3; the D gene is possibly TRBD2 (5 bases). Germline values: CDR1 LNHNV, CDR2 YYDKDF (reference sequence). The CDR3 loop spans 15 amino acids. V was clipped by 5 bases and J by 5 bases, with 17 bases between them. CDR3 loop: CATSLKFRGRDTQYF. CDR3 DNA sequence: TGTGCCACCAGCCTCAAGTTTCGGGGTAGAGATACGCAGTATTTT.

V is TRBV7-9 and J is TRBJ1-3; 8 nucleotides align to TRBD1. Germline CDR1 is SEHNR and CDR2 is FQNEAQ (reference sequence). V shed 4 bases, J shed 1 base, and the junction held 15 bases outside the gene matches. This CDR3 has 19 residues. The CDR3 loop reads CASSSTQWTGYSSGNTIYF. In nucleotides, the CDR3 is TGTGCCAGCAGCTCCACCCAGTGGACAGGGTATAGTTCTGGAAACACCATATATTTT.

The chain is built from TRBV3-1 (or the pseudogene TRBV3-2) and TRBJ1-3; D is unresolved. The V gene lost 4 bases and the J gene lost 1 base, with 8 bases spanning the gap. The CDR3 loop spans 14 amino acids. Germline V gene lookup returns CDR1 LGHDT and CDR2 YNNKEL (reference sequence). CDR3 sequence: CASSLSSSGNTIYF. The CDR3 nucleotides read TGTGCCAGCAGCCTATCCTCGTCTGGAAACACCATATATTTT.

The chain employs TRBV2 and TRBJ2-5, with D perhaps TRBD1 (6 bases). The ends were cut back, 6 bases at V and 5 bases at J, with 13 bases in the middle. The CDR3 extends over 13 amino acids. Germline CDR1 SNHLY, CDR2 FYNNEI. CDR3 coding DNA: TGTGCCAGCAGCTTACAGGGACGGGAGACCCAGTACTTC. Translating it yields CASSLQGRETQYF.